A single sample is the source of the 15 T cell receptor beta chains below, sequenced in a study of cytomegalovirus exposure and HLA in healthy donors. Both 60 Vbeta primers and 13 Jbeta primers went into the PCR. TCRdb's copy holds only in-frame clones and misses some; the assay was immunoSEQ multiplex PCR. The sample lists 85,000 to 100,000 clones; 79% were seen once. Sequenced material: PBMCs. These receptors came from a woman between 35 and 50 years old in good health and CMV-seronegative.

V usage is TRBV2 and J usage is TRBJ1-4; 8 bases agree with TRBD1. The CDR3 is made up of 14 amino acids. Germline CDR1 SNHLY, CDR2 FYNNEI. The trim removed 10 bases at V and 0 bases at J, leaving 4 bases unmatched. CDR3 loop: CAIGTGSTNEKLFF. The CDR3 bases are TGTGCCATCGGGACAGGCTCAACTAATGAAAAACTGTTTTTT. The full variable domain, completed using reference TRBV2 and TRBJ1-4, is EPEVTQTPSHQVTQMGQEVILRCVPISNHLYFYWYRQILGQKVEFLVSFYNNEISEKSEIFDDQFSVERPDGSNFTLKIRSTKLEDSAMYFCAIGTGSTNEKLFFGSGTQLSVL.

The chain couples TRBV6-1 to TRBJ2-7, with D maybe TRBD1 (6 bases). Germline CDR1 MNHNS, CDR2 SASEGT. V was clipped by 6 bases and J by 3 bases, with 9 bases between them. CDR3 length: 12 amino acids. CDR3 coding DNA: TGTGCCAGCAGGAGGGACATCTACGAGCAGTACTTC. Its translation is CASRRDIYEQYF.

The chain recombines TRBV29-1 with TRBJ1-5; weak D call: TRBD1 (5 bases). The germline V gene has CDR1 SQVTM and CDR2 ANQGSEA. The CDR3 is 13 residues long. The V end lost 6 bases, the J end lost 4 bases, and 13 bases lay between the germline ends. The CDR3 loop reads CSVRGGQNQPQHF. CDR3 nucleotide sequence: TGCAGCGTCCGGGGGGGTCAAAATCAGCCCCAGCATTTT.

The chain couples TRBV6-6 to TRBJ2-3; perhaps TRBD1 as D (6 bases). V lost 4 bases and J lost 2, with 13 bases in between. Germline assignment: CDR1 MNHNY and CDR2 SVGAGI (reference sequence). CDR3 length equals 15 residues. In DNA, the CDR3 is TGTGCCAGCAGTTCCCCAACAGGGACCACAGATACGCAGTATTTT. It translates to CASSSPTGTTDTQYF.

The V call is TRBV5-1, the J call TRBJ2-1; the match to TRBD1 covers 8 bases. The V segment lost 0 bases and the J segment 5 bases; nucleotides outside the gene matches: 4. The CDR3 is 15 residues long. Germline loops: CDR1 SGHRS, CDR2 YFSETQ. The CDR3 region is CASSLVQGENNEQFF. The CDR3 coding sequence is TGCGCCAGCAGCTTGGTACAGGGGGAGAACAATGAGCAGTTCTTC.

The chain employs TRBV7-3 and TRBJ1-2; D remains unclear. From germline, CDR1 is SGHTA and CDR2 FQGTGA. This CDR3 contains 15 residues. V shed 2 bases and J shed 6 bases, with 16 bases lying between them. As DNA, the CDR3 is TGTGCCAGCAGCTTAGCCGGGGTGCCCTCGGATGGCTACACCTTC. Translating gives CASSLAGVPSDGYTF.

This sequence joins TRBV10-2 and TRBJ2-1; tentatively, D is TRBD1 (6 bases). This CDR3 comprises 14 residues. Germline CDR1 is WSHSY and CDR2 is SAAADI. The ends were cut back, 7 bases at V and 0 bases at J, with 10 bases in the middle. DNA for the CDR3: TGCGCCAGCACCCCGGACAGCTCCTACAATGAGCAGTTCTTC. Its translation is CASTPDSSYNEQFF.

The chain is built from TRBV6-5 and TRBJ1-2; D unclear. This CDR3 is built from 13 residues. The germline V gene has CDR1 MNHEY and CDR2 SVGAGI. The V gene lost 5 bases and the J gene lost 1 base, with 8 bases spanning the gap. The CDR3 nucleotides read TGTGCCAGCAGTCCCCAGGTTAACTATGGCTACACCTTC. It translates to CASSPQVNYGYTF.

This chain connects TRBV6-4 to TRBJ2-3, with 8 positions matching TRBD1. The CDR3 runs 16 residues. The V gene's germline CDR1 is MRHNA and CDR2 SNTAGT. Losses at the gene ends were 0 bases for V and 1 base for J; bases not matched to a gene: 3. DNA for the CDR3: TGTGCCAGCAGTGACTCAACGACAGGGGGCACAGATACGCAGTATTTT. Protein sequence: CASSDSTTGGTDTQYF.

This clone came up a few times. The chain is built from TRBV4-3 and TRBJ1-4; a weak D match, TRBD1 (6 bases). In germline, CDR1 is LGHNA, CDR2 YSLEER. CDR3 length: 14 residues. The V and J ends lost 4 bases and 4 bases respectively, with 10 bases between them. This CDR3 is CASSLGHLNEKLFF. In DNA, the CDR3 is TGCGCCAGCAGCCTGGGACACCTTAATGAAAAACTGTTTTTT.

V and J are TRBV10-3 and TRBJ1-2, with D perhaps matching TRBD1 (6 bases). The CDR3 length is 17 residues. The ends were cut back, 0 bases at V and 5 bases at J, with 19 bases in the middle. Germline V lookup: CDR1 ENHRY, CDR2 SYGVKD. As DNA, the CDR3 is TGTGCCATCAGTGAGTCCGGACAGCCGAGATGGGGTTATGGCTACACCTTC. This sequence encodes CAISESGQPRWGYGYTF.

V and J are TRBV5-4 and TRBJ1-2; maybe TRBD1 (6 bases). The CDR3 is 13 amino acids. CDR1 is SGHNT, CDR2 YYREEE, per germline (reference sequence). V lost 5 bases to trimming and J lost 4 bases, with 12 bases between them. The chain's CDR3 is CASRLAGAYGYTF. The CDR3 DNA reads as TGTGCCAGCAGACTGGCAGGGGCCTATGGCTACACCTTC. The complete variable domain, with remaining parts taken from reference TRBV5-4 and TRBJ1-2, reads ETGVTQSPTHLIKTRGQQVTLRCSSQSGHNTVSWYQQALGQGPQFIFQYYREEENGRGNFPPRFSGLQFPNYSSELNVNALELDDSALYLCASRLAGAYGYTFGSGTRLTVV.

The genes are TRBV29-1 and TRBJ1-1, with D uncertain. The V gene lost 3 bases and the J gene lost 1 base, with 9 bases spanning the gap. Germline loops: CDR1 SQVTM, CDR2 ANQGSEA. The CDR3 runs 13 residues. CDR3 in DNA: TGCAGCGTTGACGTGCAGGCGAACACTGAAGCTTTCTTT. This codes for CSVDVQANTEAFF.

The rearrangement joins TRBV6-1 to TRBJ1-2; D is undetermined. The CDR3 totals 12 residues. Germline V lookup: CDR1 MNHNS, CDR2 SASEGT. V lost 6 bases and J 1 base, leaving 6 bases between the germline ends. The CDR3 DNA reads TGTGCCAGCAGCTACAGTAACTATGGCTACACCTTC. Its translation: CASSYSNYGYTF.

This clone was seen once. A junction boundary mismatches the germline segment, possibly from a read error. The chain joins TRBV30 to TRBJ1-2; D remains unclear. CDR1 and CDR2 (germline): GTSNPN, SVGIG (reference sequence). CDR3 size: 12 residues. CDR3 coding DNA: TGTGCCTGGAGGGGGAGTGATTATGGCTACGCCTTC. Protein sequence: CAWRGSDYGYAF.